This T cell receptor (beta chain) derives from a study of identical twins. This CDR3 has 12 residues. V was trimmed by 4 bases and J by 7 bases, leaving 7 bases between them. Germline V lookup: CDR1 MGHRA, CDR2 YSYEKL. One entry per CDR3 protein, called by TCRdb with MiXCR from the 5' RACE reads. The sample has 200,000 to 250,000 distinct CDR3 sequences, 5.5% to 7% seen once. This clonotype was seen many times. As yet, its antigen is unknown. Study findings and constraints: Insertions were reduced in abundant cord blood beta clonotypes but not in memory repertoires.

These data were also reused for a study on yellow fever vaccine responses in identical twins. As reported in that work: Twins' vaccine T cell response reportedly gave the appearance of partial convergence and partial personalization.

The chain carries TRBV4-1 and TRBJ2-2; D is unclear. Sequencing was performed on memory (CD45RO+) T cells sorted from blood. The receptor comes from a woman under 30 in good health. For the CDR3, the DNA is TGCGCCAGCAGCCGTGTTGGCGGGGAGCTGTTTTTT. Translated: CASSRVGGELFF.